These 21 T cell receptor beta chains share one sample of origin, sequenced in a study of shared clonotypes between healthy human individuals. It was CD45RO-negative cells, positively selected for CCR7, that made up naive CD8 cells, with terminally differentiated effector memory CD45RA+ cells excluded. Sequencing used immunoSEQ multiplex PCR; TCRdb keeps in-frame clones, though not all of them. The repertoire consists of more than 500,000 clones, with approximately 95% occurring once and the leading ten covering approximately 0.12%. The material sequenced was naive CD8+ T cells sorted from blood. The receptors stem from a woman aged 25 to 39 in good health.

This chain uses TRBV19 with TRBJ1-2, with TRBD1 as a possible D gene (5 bases). The CDR3 runs to 14 residues. CDR1 LNHDA and CDR2 SQIVND come from the germline V gene (reference sequence). V was cut by 4 bases and J by 5 bases, with 14 bases left in between. The CDR3: CASSTPGFRYGYTF. The CDR3 DNA sequence: TGTGCCAGTAGTACTCCAGGGTTTCGGTATGGCTACACCTTC.

This chain uses TRBV4-2 with TRBJ2-7; weak D call: TRBD1 (5 bases). The V gene lost 5 bases and the J gene lost 6 bases, with 17 bases spanning the gap. CDR1 LGHNA and CDR2 YNFKEQ come from the germline V gene. The CDR3 loop spans 14 amino acids. For the CDR3, the DNA is TGTGCCAGCAGCTTAGTAGCAGGGCTCGGCGAGCAGTACTTC. This encodes CASSLVAGLGEQYF.

This sequence joins TRBV6-1 and TRBJ2-7; no definite D call. This CDR3 is 15 amino acids long. Trimming took 4 bases from V and 0 from J, leaving 13 bases between them. Germline lookup yields CDR1 MNHNS and CDR2 SASEGT. For the CDR3, the DNA is TGTGCCAGCAGTGCCCCCTCTTTTAGCTCCTACGAGCAGTACTTC. Protein: CASSAPSFSSYEQYF.

The chain is built from TRBV14 and TRBJ1-2; 9 nucleotides line up with TRBD1. The trim removed 3 bases at V and 5 bases at J, leaving 1 base unmatched. In germline, CDR1 is SGHDN, CDR2 FVKESK. The CDR3 spans 13 residues. CDR3 coding DNA: TGTGCCAGCAGCCAGGGGACAGGGTATGGCTACACCTTC. This sequence encodes CASSQGTGYGYTF.

This rearrangement joins TRBV5-5 to TRBJ1-4; TRBD1 matches at 7 bases. The CDR3 has 16 amino acids. Germline values: CDR1 SGHKS, CDR2 YYEKEE (reference sequence). After removal of 4 bases from V and 0 bases from J, the junction contained 6 bases not matched to a gene. CDR3 nucleotide sequence: TGTGCCAGCAGCAAGGGGACAGAGACAACTAATGAAAAACTGTTTTTT. Protein product: CASSKGTETTNEKLFF. Drawing the rest from reference TRBV5-5 and TRBJ1-4, the complete variable domain is DAGVTQSPTHLIKTRGQQVTLRCSPISGHKSVSWYQQVLGQGPQFIFQYYEKEERGRGNFPDRFSARQFPNYSSELNVNALLLGDSALYLCASSKGTETTNEKLFFGSGTQLSVL.

The CDR3 bases are TGTGCCAGCAGTTCACAGGGTGCAGATACGCAGTATTTT. Residues: CASSSQGADTQYF. The rearrangement links TRBV28 to TRBJ2-3; D perhaps matches TRBD1 (6 bases). V was cut by 4 bases and J by 4 bases, with 9 bases left in between. CDR1 is MDHEN and CDR2 is SYDVKM in the germline V gene. The length of the CDR3 is 13 residues.

The CDR3 DNA reads as TGTGCCAGCAGCTCCGCCCCTCCCGACAGGTACCTTAGCAATCAGCCCCAGCATTTT. Protein: CASSSAPPDRYLSNQPQHF. This sequence joins TRBV7-3 and TRBJ1-5, with D maybe TRBD1 (6 bases). CDR3 length: 19 amino acids. Trimming stripped 4 bases from V and 0 bases from J, with 22 bases between. CDR1 and CDR2 (germline): SGHTA, FQGTGA.

CDR3 DNA: TGCAGCGTTACCCCGGGGGGGACCTACGAGCAGTACTTC. Translation gives CSVTPGGTYEQYF. The J gene is TRBJ2-7, the V gene TRBV29-1; 8 bases fit TRBD2. The ends lost 5 bases at V and 2 bases at J; junction bases unmatched: 5. CDR3 length: 13 residues. The V gene's germline CDR1 is SQVTM and CDR2 ANQGSEA.

The V and J genes are TRBV4-1 and TRBJ2-7; TRBD2 matches at 7 bases. The ends lost 0 bases at V and 3 bases at J; junction bases unmatched: 5. The CDR3 consists of 15 residues. Germline CDR1 and CDR2: MGHRA and YSYEKL. The CDR3 nucleotides read TGCGCCAGCAGCCAAGATAAGACTAGCAGCTACGAGCAGTACTTC. It translates to CASSQDKTSSYEQYF.

This chain connects TRBV5-6 to TRBJ1-2; 9 bases align to TRBD1. V lost 3 bases, J lost 8 bases, and 8 bases stayed unmatched. Germline lookup yields CDR1 SGHDT and CDR2 YYEEEE. The length of the CDR3 is 14 residues. CDR3 bases: TGTGCCAGCAGCTCACCGGGACAGGGTCGCGGCTACACCTTC. It translates to CASSSPGQGRGYTF. The variable domain in full, completed from reference TRBV5-6 and TRBJ1-2, reads DAGVTQSPTHLIKTRGQQVTLRCSPKSGHDTVSWYQQALGQGPQFIFQYYEEEERQRGNFPDRFSGHQFPNYSSELNVNALLLGDSALYLCASSSPGQGRGYTFGSGTRLTVV.

The table lists this clone with a count of one. This sequence joins TRBV5-1 and TRBJ1-3; D might be TRBD1 (5 bases). V was clipped by 4 bases and J by 0 bases, with 14 bases between them. Germline CDR1 and CDR2: SGHRS and YFSETQ. This CDR3 region has 16 residues. The CDR3 nucleotides are TGCGCCAGCAGCCCCGGTGCCGACAGCTCTGGAAACACCATATATTTT. Translated: CASSPGADSSGNTIYF. The entire variable domain, with the rest obtained from reference TRBV5-1 and TRBJ1-3, is as follows: KAGVTQTPRYLIKTRGQQVTLSCSPISGHRSVSWYQQTPGQGLQFLFEYFSETQRNKGNFPGRFSGRQFSNSRSEMNVSTLELGDSALYLCASSPGADSSGNTIYFGEGSWLTVV.

The V and J genes are TRBV2 and TRBJ2-7; tentative D call: TRBD2 (6 bases). The CDR3 sequence is 13 residues long. V was pared by 8 bases and J by 7 bases, with 18 bases between. Germline assignment: CDR1 SNHLY and CDR2 FYNNEI. CDR3 in amino acids: CASSGSGAGEQYF. DNA of the CDR3: TGTGCCAGCTCGGGATCCGGCGCGGGAGAGCAGTACTTC.

The CDR3 DNA reads TGCAGCGTCCAGACCTACACTGAAGCTTTCTTT. As protein: CSVQTYTEAFF. The chain recombines TRBV29-1 with TRBJ1-1; no firm D call. Deletions cut 6 bases from V and 3 bases from J, with 8 bases between. Germline V CDR1 and CDR2: SQVTM, ANQGSEA. This CDR3 is built from 11 residues.

CDR3 DNA: TGTGCCAGCTCCCCGGCGGAAAACACCGGGGAGCTGTTTTTT. Translating it yields CASSPAENTGELFF. The chain uses TRBV18 and TRBJ2-2; no clear D gene. Per germline, CDR1 KGHSH and CDR2 LQKENI. Trimming left V 6 bases short and J 2 bases short, with 10 bases between. This CDR3 is built from 14 residues.

The chain joins TRBV28 to TRBJ2-5; D unresolved. The V gene's germline CDR1 is MDHEN and CDR2 SYDVKM. Trimming removed 2 bases at V and 1 base at J, with 8 bases between. The CDR3 extends over 14 amino acids. CDR3 loop: CASSLVGFQETQYF. In DNA, the CDR3 is TGTGCCAGCAGTTTAGTGGGATTCCAAGAGACCCAGTACTTC.

V is TRBV28 and J is TRBJ2-1; a possible D gene is TRBD2 (5 bases). The length of the CDR3 is 15 residues. Germline assignment: CDR1 MDHEN and CDR2 SYDVKM. Trimming left V 3 bases short and J 2 bases short, with 11 bases between. The CDR3 region is CASSFGGPTYNEQFF. CDR3 DNA sequence: TGTGCCAGCAGTTTCGGCGGGCCCACCTACAATGAGCAGTTCTTC.

This clone was picked up one time. CDR3 protein: CASSSGFLETQYF. CDR3 bases: TGTGCCAGCAGTTCCGGCTTTTTGGAGACCCAGTACTTC. This sequence joins TRBV27 and TRBJ2-5, with D uncertain. The V gene lost 4 bases and the J gene lost 5 bases, with 11 bases spanning the gap. The germline V gene encodes CDR1 MNHEY and CDR2 SMNVEV (reference sequence). This CDR3 has 13 amino acids.

This chain uses TRBV28 with TRBJ2-1; TRBD2 is a possible D gene (6 bases). The CDR3 totals 16 residues. With 3 bases removed from V and 10 bases from J, the gap between germline ends came to 22 bases. CDR1 MDHEN and CDR2 SYDVKM come from the germline V gene. The CDR3, as DNA: TGTGCCAGCAGTTTCCGCACAGCGGGCCGGGTGTGGGAGCAGTTCTTC. Amino acid sequence: CASSFRTAGRVWEQFF.

The chain has TRBV13 and TRBJ2-1; TRBD2 is a possible D gene (6 bases). Germline V gene data show CDR1 as PRHDT and CDR2 as FYEKMQ (reference sequence). The CDR3 runs to 13 residues. V gave up 4 bases and J gave up 7 bases, with 11 bases separating them. The CDR3 sequence: CASSYHGGNEQFF. CDR3 sequence (DNA): TGTGCCAGCAGCTATCACGGGGGAAATGAGCAGTTCTTC.

This clone came up once. The chain couples TRBV30 to TRBJ2-3; a weak D match, TRBD1 (5 bases). Germline V gives CDR1 GTSNPN, CDR2 SVGIG (reference sequence). V dropped 2 bases and J dropped 5 bases, with 5 bases sitting between them. CDR3 length equals 11 residues. The CDR3 protein is CAWSTGDTQYF. The CDR3 DNA is TGTGCCTGGAGTACAGGAGATACGCAGTATTTT.

As for this clone: The same CDR3 is also encoded by other DNA sequences in this sample. The rearrangement joins TRBV4-1 to TRBJ1-2, with D uncertain. V lost 1 base and J lost 4, with 7 bases in between. The CDR3 length is 13 residues. Germline assignment: CDR1 MGHRA and CDR2 YSYEKL. DNA for the CDR3: TGCGCCAGCAGCCAAGCCGGGAGCTATGGCTACACCTTC. This codes for CASSQAGSYGYTF.